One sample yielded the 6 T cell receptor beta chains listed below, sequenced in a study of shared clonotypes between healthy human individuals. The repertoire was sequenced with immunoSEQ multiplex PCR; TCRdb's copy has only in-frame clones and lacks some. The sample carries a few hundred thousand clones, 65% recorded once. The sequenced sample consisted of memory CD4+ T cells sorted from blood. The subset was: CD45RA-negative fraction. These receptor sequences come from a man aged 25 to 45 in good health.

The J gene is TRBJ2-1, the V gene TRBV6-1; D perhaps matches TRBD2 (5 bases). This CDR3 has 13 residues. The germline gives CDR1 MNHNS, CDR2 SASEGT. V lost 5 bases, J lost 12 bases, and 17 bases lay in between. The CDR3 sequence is CASSSPGGVLQFF. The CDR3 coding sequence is TGTGCCAGCAGTTCCCCTGGAGGTGTGCTGCAGTTCTTC.

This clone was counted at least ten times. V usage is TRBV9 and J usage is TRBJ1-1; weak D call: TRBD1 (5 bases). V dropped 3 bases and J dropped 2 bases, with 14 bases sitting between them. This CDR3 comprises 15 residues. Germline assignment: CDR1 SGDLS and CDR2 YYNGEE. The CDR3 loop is CASSATGVQNTEAFF. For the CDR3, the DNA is TGTGCCAGCAGCGCTACGGGGGTTCAAAACACTGAAGCTTTCTTT.

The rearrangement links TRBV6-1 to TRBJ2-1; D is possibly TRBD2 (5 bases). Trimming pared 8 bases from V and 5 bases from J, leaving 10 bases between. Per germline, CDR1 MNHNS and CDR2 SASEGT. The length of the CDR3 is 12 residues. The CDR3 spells CASSKRNNEQFF. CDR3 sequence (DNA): TGTGCCAGCTCTAAGCGGAACAATGAGCAGTTCTTC.

The CDR3 spells CASSVGGANQPQHF. Written as DNA, the CDR3 is TGTGCCAGCAGTGTAGGGGGGGCGAATCAGCCCCAGCATTTT. The chain carries TRBV28 and TRBJ1-5; D is perhaps TRBD1 (6 bases). With 5 bases removed from V and 4 bases from J, the gap between germline ends came to 12 bases. CDR3 length: 14 residues. From germline, CDR1 is MDHEN and CDR2 SYDVKM.

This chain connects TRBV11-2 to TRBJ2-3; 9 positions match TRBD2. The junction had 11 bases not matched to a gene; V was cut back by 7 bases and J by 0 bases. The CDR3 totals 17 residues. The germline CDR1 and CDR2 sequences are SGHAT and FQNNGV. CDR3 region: CASKLRLAGYSTDTQYF. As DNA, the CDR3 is TGTGCCAGCAAGCTCCGTCTAGCGGGATATAGCACAGATACGCAGTATTTT. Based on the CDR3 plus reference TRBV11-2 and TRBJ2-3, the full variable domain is EAGVAQSPRYKIIEKRQSVAFWCNPISGHATLYWYQQILGQGPKLLIQFQNNGVVDDSQLPKDRFSAERLKGVDSTLKIQPAKLEDSAVYLCASKLRLAGYSTDTQYFGPGTRLTVL.

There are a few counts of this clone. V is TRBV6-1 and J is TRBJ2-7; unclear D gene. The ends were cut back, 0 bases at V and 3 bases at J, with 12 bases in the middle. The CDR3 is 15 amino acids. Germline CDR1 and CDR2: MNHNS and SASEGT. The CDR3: CASSEAISGSYEQYF. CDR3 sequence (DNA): TGTGCCAGCAGTGAAGCGATTTCGGGCAGCTACGAGCAGTACTTC.